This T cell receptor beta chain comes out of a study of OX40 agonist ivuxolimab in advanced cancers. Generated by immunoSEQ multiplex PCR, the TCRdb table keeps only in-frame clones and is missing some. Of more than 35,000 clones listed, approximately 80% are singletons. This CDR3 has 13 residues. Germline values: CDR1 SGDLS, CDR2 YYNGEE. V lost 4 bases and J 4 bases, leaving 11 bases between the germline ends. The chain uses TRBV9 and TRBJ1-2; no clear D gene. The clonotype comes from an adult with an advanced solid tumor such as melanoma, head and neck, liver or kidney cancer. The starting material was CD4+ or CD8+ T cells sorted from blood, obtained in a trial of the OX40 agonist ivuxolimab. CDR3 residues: CASSSSEIYGYTF. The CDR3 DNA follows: TGTGCCAGCAGCTCTAGTGAGATCTATGGCTACACCTTC. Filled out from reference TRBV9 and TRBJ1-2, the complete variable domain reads DSGVTQTPKHLITATGQRVTLRCSPRSGDLSVYWYQQSLDQGLQFLIQYYNGEERAKGNILERFSAQQFPDLHSELNLSSLELGDSALYFCASSSSEIYGYTFGSGTRLTVV.